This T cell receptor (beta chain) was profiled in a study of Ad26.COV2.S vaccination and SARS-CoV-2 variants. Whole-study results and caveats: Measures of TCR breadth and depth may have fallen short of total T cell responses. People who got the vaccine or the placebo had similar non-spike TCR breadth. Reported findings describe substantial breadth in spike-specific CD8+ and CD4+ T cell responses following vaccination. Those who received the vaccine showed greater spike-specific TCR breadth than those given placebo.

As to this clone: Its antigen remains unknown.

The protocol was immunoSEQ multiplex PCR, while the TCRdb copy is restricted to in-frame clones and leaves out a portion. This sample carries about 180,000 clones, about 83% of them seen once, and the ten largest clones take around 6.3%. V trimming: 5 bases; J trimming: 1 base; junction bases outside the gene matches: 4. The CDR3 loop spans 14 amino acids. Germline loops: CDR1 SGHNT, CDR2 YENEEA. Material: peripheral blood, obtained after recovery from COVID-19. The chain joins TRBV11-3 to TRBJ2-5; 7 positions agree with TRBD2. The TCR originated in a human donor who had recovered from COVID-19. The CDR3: CASSKAGSQETQYF. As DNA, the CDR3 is TGTGCCAGCAGCAAAGCGGGAAGCCAAGAGACCCAGTACTTC.